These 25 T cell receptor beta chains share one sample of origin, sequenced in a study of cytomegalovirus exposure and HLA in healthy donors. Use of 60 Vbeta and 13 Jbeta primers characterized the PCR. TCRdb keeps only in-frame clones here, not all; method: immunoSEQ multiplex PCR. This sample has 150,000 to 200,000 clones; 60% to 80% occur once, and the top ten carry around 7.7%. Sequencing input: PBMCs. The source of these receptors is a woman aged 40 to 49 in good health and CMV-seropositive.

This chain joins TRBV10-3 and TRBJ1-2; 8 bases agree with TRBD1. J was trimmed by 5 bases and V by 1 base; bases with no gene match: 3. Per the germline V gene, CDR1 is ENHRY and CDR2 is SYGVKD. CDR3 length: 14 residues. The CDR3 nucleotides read TGTGCCATCAGTGAGTTACAGGGGGATTATGGCTACACCTTC. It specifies CAISELQGDYGYTF.

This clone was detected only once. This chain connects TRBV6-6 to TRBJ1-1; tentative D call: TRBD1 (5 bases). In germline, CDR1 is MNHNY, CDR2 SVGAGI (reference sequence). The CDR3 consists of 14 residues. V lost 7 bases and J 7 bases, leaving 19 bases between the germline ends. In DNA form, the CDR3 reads TGTGCCAGCACAGGGATCGTGACAGTGGGTGAAGCTTTCTTT. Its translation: CASTGIVTVGEAFF.

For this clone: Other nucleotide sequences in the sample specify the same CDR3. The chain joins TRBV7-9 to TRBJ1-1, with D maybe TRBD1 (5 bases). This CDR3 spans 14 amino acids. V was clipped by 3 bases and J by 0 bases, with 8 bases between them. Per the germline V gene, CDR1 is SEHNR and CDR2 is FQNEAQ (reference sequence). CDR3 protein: CASSLGHLNTEAFF. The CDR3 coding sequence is TGTGCCAGCAGCTTGGGGCACTTGAACACTGAAGCTTTCTTT.

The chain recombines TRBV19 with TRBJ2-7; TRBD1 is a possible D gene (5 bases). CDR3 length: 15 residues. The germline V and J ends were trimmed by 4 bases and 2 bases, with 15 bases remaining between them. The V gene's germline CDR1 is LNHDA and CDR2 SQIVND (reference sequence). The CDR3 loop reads CASSRGLGGTYEQYF. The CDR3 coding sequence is TGTGCCAGTAGTAGGGGCTTGGGCGGAACCTACGAGCAGTACTTC.

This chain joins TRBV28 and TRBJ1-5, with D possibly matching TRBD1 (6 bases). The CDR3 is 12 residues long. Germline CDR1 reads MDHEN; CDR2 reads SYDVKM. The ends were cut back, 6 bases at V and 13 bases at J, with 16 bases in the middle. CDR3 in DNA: TGTGCCAGCAGCATAAAGGGACAATCACAGCATTTT. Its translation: CASSIKGQSQHF.

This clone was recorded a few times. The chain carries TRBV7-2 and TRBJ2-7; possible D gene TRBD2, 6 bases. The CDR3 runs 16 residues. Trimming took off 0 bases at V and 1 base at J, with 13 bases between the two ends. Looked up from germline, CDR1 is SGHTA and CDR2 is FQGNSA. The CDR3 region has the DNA TGTGCCAGCAGCTTAGCGGGCAGGGACTCTTCCTACGAGCAGTACTTC. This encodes CASSLAGRDSSYEQYF.

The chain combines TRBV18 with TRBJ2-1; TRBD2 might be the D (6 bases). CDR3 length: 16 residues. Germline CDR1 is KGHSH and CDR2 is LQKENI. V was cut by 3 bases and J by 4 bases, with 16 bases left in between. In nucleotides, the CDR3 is TGTGCCAGCTCACCGATGGGGATTGGGGGGTACAATGAGCAGTTCTTC. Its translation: CASSPMGIGGYNEQFF.

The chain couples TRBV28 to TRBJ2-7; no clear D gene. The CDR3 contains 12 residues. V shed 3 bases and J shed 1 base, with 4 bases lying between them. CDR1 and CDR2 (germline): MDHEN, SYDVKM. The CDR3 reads CASSFTSYEQYF. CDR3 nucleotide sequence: TGTGCCAGCAGTTTTACATCCTACGAGCAGTACTTC.

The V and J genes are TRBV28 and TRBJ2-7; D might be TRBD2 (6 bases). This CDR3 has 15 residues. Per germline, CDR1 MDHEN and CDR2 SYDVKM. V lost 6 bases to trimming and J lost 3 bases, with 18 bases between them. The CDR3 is CASRGGGIGFYEQYF. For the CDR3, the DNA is TGTGCCAGCAGGGGCGGCGGGATCGGTTTCTACGAGCAGTACTTC.

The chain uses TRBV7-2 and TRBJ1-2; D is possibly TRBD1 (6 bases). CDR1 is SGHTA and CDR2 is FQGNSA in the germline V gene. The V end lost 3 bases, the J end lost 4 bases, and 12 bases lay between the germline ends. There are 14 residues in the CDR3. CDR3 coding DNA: TGTGCCAGCAGCTTGGACAGCAATACCTATGGCTACACCTTC. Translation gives CASSLDSNTYGYTF.

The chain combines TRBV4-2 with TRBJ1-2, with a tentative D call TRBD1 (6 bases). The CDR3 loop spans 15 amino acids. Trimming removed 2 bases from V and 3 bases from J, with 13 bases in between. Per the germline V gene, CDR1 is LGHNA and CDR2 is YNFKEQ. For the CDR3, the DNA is TGTGCCAGCAGCCAAATCCTAGGGGGTGACTATGGCTACACCTTC. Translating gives CASSQILGGDYGYTF.

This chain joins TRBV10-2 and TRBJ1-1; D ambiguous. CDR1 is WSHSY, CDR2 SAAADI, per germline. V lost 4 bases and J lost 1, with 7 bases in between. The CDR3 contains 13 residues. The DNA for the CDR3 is TGCGCCAGCAGTGGGAACAGGAACACTGAAGCTTTCTTT. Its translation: CASSGNRNTEAFF.

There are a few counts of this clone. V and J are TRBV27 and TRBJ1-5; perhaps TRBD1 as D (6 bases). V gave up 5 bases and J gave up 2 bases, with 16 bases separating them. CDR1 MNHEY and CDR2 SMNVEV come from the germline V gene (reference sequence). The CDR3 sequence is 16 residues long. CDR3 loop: CASSPITGIGNQPQHF. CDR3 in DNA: TGTGCCAGCAGTCCCATAACAGGGATCGGCAATCAGCCCCAGCATTTT.

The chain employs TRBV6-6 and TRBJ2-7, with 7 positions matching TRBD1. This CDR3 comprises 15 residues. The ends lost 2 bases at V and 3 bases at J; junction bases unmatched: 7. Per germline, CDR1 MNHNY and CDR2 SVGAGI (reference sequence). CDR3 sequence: CASSYPEGAHYEQYF. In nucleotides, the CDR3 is TGTGCCAGCAGTTACCCCGAGGGGGCCCACTACGAGCAGTACTTC.

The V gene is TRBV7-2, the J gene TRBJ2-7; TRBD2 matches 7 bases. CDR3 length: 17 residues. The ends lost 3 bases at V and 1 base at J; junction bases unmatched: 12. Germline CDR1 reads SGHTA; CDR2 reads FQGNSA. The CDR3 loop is CASSFTGGREFSYEQYF. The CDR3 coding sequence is TGTGCCAGCAGCTTTACCGGAGGGCGGGAGTTTTCCTACGAGCAGTACTTC.

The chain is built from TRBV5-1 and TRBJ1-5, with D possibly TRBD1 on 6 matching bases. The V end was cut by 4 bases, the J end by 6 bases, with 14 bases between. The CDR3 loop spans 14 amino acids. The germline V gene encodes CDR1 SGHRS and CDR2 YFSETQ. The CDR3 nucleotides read TGCGCCAGCAGCGGAGGGGGGGCCAGTCAGCCCCAGCATTTT. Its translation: CASSGGGASQPQHF. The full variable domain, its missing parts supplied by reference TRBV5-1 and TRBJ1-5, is KAGVTQTPRYLIKTRGQQVTLSCSPISGHRSVSWYQQTPGQGLQFLFEYFSETQRNKGNFPGRFSGRQFSNSRSEMNVSTLELGDSALYLCASSGGGASQPQHFGDGTRLSIL.

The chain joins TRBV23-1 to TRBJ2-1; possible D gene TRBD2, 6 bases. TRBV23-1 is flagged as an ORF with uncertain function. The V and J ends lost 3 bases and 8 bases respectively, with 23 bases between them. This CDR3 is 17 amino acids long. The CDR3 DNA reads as TGCGCCAGCAGTCAGGAGGACCGGGAGCCCCCCCGGGATGAGCAGTTCTTC. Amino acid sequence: CASSQEDREPPRDEQFF.

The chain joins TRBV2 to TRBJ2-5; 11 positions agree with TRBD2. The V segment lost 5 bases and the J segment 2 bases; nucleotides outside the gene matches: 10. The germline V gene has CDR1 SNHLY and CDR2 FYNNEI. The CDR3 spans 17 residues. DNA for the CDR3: TGTGCCAGCAGTCACACGTTGACTAGCGGGAATCAAGAGACCCAGTACTTC. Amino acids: CASSHTLTSGNQETQYF.

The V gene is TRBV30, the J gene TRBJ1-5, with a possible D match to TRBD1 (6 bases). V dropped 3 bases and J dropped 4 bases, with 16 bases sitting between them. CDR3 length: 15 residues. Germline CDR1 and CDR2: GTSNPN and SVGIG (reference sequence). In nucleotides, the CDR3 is TGTGCCTGGAGGGCTTTTGGGACACCAAATCAGCCCCAGCATTTT. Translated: CAWRAFGTPNQPQHF.

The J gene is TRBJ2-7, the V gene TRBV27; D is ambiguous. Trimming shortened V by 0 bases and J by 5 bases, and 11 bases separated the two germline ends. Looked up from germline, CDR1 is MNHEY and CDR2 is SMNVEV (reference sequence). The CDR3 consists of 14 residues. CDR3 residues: CASSLSRVTHEQYF. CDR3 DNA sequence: TGTGCCAGCAGTTTATCGAGAGTCACCCACGAGCAGTACTTC.

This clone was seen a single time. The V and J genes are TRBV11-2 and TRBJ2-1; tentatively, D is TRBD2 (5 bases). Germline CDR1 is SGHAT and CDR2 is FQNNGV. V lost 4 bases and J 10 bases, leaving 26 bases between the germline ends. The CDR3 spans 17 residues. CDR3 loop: CASSSFGTRRGRWEQFF. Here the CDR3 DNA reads TGTGCCAGCAGCTCCTTCGGAACGCGTCGTGGGAGATGGGAGCAGTTCTTC.

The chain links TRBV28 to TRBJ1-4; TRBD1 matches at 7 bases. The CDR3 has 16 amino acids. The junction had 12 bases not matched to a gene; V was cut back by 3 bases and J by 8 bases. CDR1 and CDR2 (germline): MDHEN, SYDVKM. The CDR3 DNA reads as TGTGCCAGCAGTTTTCTTCTAGGACAGGAGGAGGAAAAACTGTTTTTT. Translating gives CASSFLLGQEEEKLFF. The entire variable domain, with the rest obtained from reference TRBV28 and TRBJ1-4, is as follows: DVKVTQSSRYLVKRTGEKVFLECVQDMDHENMFWYRQDPGLGLRLIYFSYDVKMKEKGDIPEGYSVSREKKERFSLILESASTNQTSMYLCASSFLLGQEEEKLFFGSGTQLSVL.

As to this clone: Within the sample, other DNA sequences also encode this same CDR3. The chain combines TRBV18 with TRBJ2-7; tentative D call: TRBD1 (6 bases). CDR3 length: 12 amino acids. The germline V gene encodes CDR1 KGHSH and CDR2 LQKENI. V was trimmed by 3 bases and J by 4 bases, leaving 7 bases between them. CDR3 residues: CASSPTGYEQYF. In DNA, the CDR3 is TGTGCCAGCTCACCCACAGGGTACGAGCAGTACTTC.

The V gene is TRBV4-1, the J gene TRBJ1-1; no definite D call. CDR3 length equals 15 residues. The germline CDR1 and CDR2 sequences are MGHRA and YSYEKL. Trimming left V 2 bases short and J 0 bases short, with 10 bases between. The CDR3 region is CASSQSPGMNTEAFF. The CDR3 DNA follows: TGCGCCAGCAGCCAATCCCCAGGCATGAACACTGAAGCTTTCTTT.

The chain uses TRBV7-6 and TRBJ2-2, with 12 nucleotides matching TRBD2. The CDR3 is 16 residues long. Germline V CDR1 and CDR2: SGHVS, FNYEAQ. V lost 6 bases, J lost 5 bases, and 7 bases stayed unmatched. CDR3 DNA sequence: TGTGCCAGCAGTCCCAAGACTAGCGGGAGAACCGGGGAGCTGTTTTTT. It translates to CASSPKTSGRTGELFF.